The clone carrying this TCR beta chain turned up a few times. TCRdb redid the calling of the RT-PCR reads with MiXCR, one entry per CDR3 protein. The sample records about 680,000 distinct CDR3 sequences, approximately 14% being singletons. Trimming took 4 bases from V and 0 from J; bases not matched to a gene: 4. CDR3 length: 16 residues. Germline CDR1 and CDR2: SGHRS and YFSETQ. The rearrangement links TRBV5-1 to TRBJ2-3, with 11 bases matching TRBD2. The origin of this receptor is a female donor in good health, serving as a healthy control. The sample taken for sequencing was memory CD4+ T cells from blood. The CDR3 loop reads CASSIGTSGSTDTQYF. The DNA for the CDR3 is TGCGCCAGCAGCATCGGGACTAGCGGTAGCACAGATACGCAGTATTTT.